This T cell receptor (beta chain) was sequenced in a study of Graves' ophthalmopathy and Graves' hyperthyroidism. The overall study: Pretreatment peripheral blood was obtained at initial diagnosis.

The CDR3 covers 15 residues. Trimming took 2 bases from V and 7 from J, leaving 18 bases between them. Uncontrolled infections, other autoimmune diseases, pregnancy or lactation barred patients from enrollment. A 10 ml volume of fresh peripheral blood provided the PBMCs. Scientists amplified the TCR beta CDR3 regions from RNA transcripts. First-round RT-PCR with HTBI primers preceded a second-round multiplex PCR. TCRdb used MiXCR to reprocess the multiplex PCR reads, holding one entry per CDR3 protein. The table lists some 400,000 distinct CDR3 sequences, around 18% of them singletons. Findings and caveats of the study: For separating ophthalmopathy from stable hyperthyroidism, a 13-signature model gave 85% to 90% sensitivity and around 80% specificity.

The sample holds many counts of this clonotype. Antigen specificity is unknown. This TCR derives from a woman aged 18 to 35 with Graves' ophthalmopathy. Sequencing was performed on peripheral blood. The rearrangement uses TRBV12-3 or TRBV12-4 and TRBJ2-7; TRBD1 might be the D (6 bases). In DNA, the CDR3 is TGTGCCAGCAGTTTATTCGGGCAGGGGATACATGAGCAGTACTTC. It specifies CASSLFGQGIHEQYF.